This is a list of T cell receptor beta chains from one sample in a study of graft-versus-host responses after intestinal transplantation. TCRdb's table, derived via immunoSEQ multiplex PCR, lists solely in-frame clones and lacks some. The table has more than 80,000 clones, roughly 90% seen once. Their antigens are not known. This material consisted of unstimulated CD4+ T cells sorted from spleen or lymph node cells, taken before transplant. These TCRs come from a human donor who was the organ donor for an intestinal transplant. CDR3s include the opening cysteine and the closing phenylalanine or tryptophan. A D gene is named only where the DNA matches it firmly.

V: TRBV7-9; length: 19; D: TRBD2; J: TRBJ2-3; CDR3: CASSVPGLVWGVHTDTQYF; DNA: TGTGCCAGCAGCGTCCCGGGACTAGTATGGGGGGTGCACACAGATACGCAGTATTTT
V: TRBV6-5; length: 16; D: .; J: TRBJ2-7; CDR3: CASSYEGVYPSYEQYF; DNA: TGTGCCAGCAGTTACGAGGGGGTCTACCCCTCCTACGAGCAGTACTTC
V: TRBV11-3; length: 15; D: TRBD2; J: TRBJ2-3; CDR3: CASSLAGGSADTQYF; DNA: TGTGCCAGCAGCCTCGCAGGCGGGAGTGCAGATACGCAGTATTTT
V: TRBV20-1; length: 11; D: .; J: TRBJ2-7; CDR3: CSAIPLYEQYF; DNA: TGCAGTGCTATCCCACTCTACGAGCAGTACTTC
V: TRBV7-9; length: 14; D: TRBD1; J: TRBJ1-4; CDR3: CASSTDDRGEKLFF; DNA: TGTGCCAGCAGCACCGACGACAGGGGGGAAAAACTGTTTTTT
V: TRBV28; length: 14; D: .; J: TRBJ2-7; CDR3: CASSRQGGWYEQYF; DNA: TGTGCCAGCAGTCGCCAAGGGGGATGGTACGAGCAGTACTTC
V: TRBV9; length: 12; D: .; J: TRBJ2-7; CDR3: CASSVDGYEQYF; DNA: TGTGCCAGCAGCGTAGACGGCTACGAGCAGTACTTC
V: TRBV2; length: 15; D: TRBD1; J: TRBJ1-2; CDR3: CASRSEGGAIYGYTF; DNA: TGTGCCAGCAGGTCCGAAGGGGGCGCTATCTATGGCTACACCTTC
V: TRBV19; length: 15; D: TRBD1; J: TRBJ2-2; CDR3: CASSAAGGFTGELFF; DNA: TGTGCCAGTAGTGCGGCAGGGGGCTTTACCGGGGAGCTGTTTTTT
V: TRBV11-3; length: 14; D: .; J: TRBJ2-3; CDR3: CASSFGLVPDTQYF; DNA: TGTGCCAGCAGCTTCGGACTCGTCCCAGATACGCAGTATTTT